The rows below give T cell receptor beta chains drawn from one sample of a study of monozygotic twins with inflammatory bowel disease. One entry per CDR3 protein, without DNA, is what TCRdb gives after re-calling the 5' RACE reads. The data include just over 300,000 distinct CDR3 sequences; the top ten clones carry 5.6%. The sample consisted of blood. These receptors were collected from a human donor with ulcerative colitis or Crohn's disease, or a healthy co-twin of an affected twin (not recorded which). CDR3s include the opening cysteine and the closing phenylalanine or tryptophan. Fields, in order: J gene, V gene, CDR3 protein.

j_gene: TRBJ2-5
v_gene: TRBV20-1
CDR3aa: CSARQTGGALFRSETQYF

j_gene: TRBJ2-3
v_gene: TRBV5-1
CDR3aa: CASSLGSTSTDTQYF

j_gene: TRBJ1-2
v_gene: TRBV20-1
CDR3aa: CSARGTGSSYGYTF

j_gene: TRBJ1-2
v_gene: TRBV5-5
CDR3aa: CASSLGTDRIGYGYTF

j_gene: TRBJ1-6
v_gene: TRBV6-5
CDR3aa: CASSYRDMVRSPLHF

j_gene: TRBJ2-7
v_gene: TRBV29-1
CDR3aa: CSVQTYSYEQYF

j_gene: TRBJ2-1
v_gene: TRBV7-2
CDR3aa: CASSTRGSGGPYNEQFF

j_gene: TRBJ2-1
v_gene: TRBV20-1
CDR3aa: CSASTGTSGYNEQFF

j_gene: TRBJ2-2
v_gene: TRBV11-2
CDR3aa: CASRTGGRNTGELFF

j_gene: TRBJ2-6
v_gene: TRBV14
CDR3aa: CASSRQGPSGANVLTF

j_gene: TRBJ2-5
v_gene: TRBV6-1
CDR3aa: CAGSYIQETQYF

j_gene: TRBJ2-5
v_gene: TRBV10-3
CDR3aa: CAISDDRGPETQYF

j_gene: TRBJ2-1
v_gene: TRBV7-3
CDR3aa: CASSLSPIGYEQFF

j_gene: TRBJ2-7
v_gene: TRBV9
CDR3aa: CASSVGAGGVYEQYF

j_gene: TRBJ1-5
v_gene: TRBV6-5
CDR3aa: CASSYSSGPNQPQHF

j_gene: TRBJ2-1
v_gene: TRBV7-2
CDR3aa: CASSLYSMGLGLNEQFF

j_gene: TRBJ2-7
v_gene: TRBV5-5
CDR3aa: CASSLTRDRYYEQYF